Below, one T cell receptor (beta chain) is given with its context. The antigen remains unidentified. The sample comes from a study of T cells in Graves' hyperthyroidism and ophthalmopathy. Whole-study context: Blood was drawn when the patient was first diagnosed and still untreated.

Amplification yielded TCR beta CDR3 regions, with RNA transcripts as the source. A first-round RT-PCR of the TCR CDR3 used the HTBI primer set. One entry per CDR3 protein, called by TCRdb with MiXCR from the multiplex PCR reads. This sample yields over 700,000 distinct CDR3 sequences, of which about 38% are seen a single time; around 9.3% belongs to the top ten. Whole-study findings and limits: Ophthalmopathy cases were set apart from stable hyperthyroidism by a 13 V-J model.

There are 14 residues in the CDR3. V was cut by 9 bases and J by 4 bases, with 18 bases left in between. Germline-derived CDR1 and CDR2 are MNHEY and SVGAGI. Clinicians diagnosed patients from clinical symptoms, serum thyroxine and TRAb, thyroid ultrasound and orbital computed tomography. The sequenced sample consisted of blood. The chain uses TRBV6-5 and TRBJ1-1, with unresolved D. This TCR derives from a man aged 18 to 35 with Graves' hyperthyroidism. The CDR3 sequence is CASRAQEAGTEAFF. In DNA form, the CDR3 reads TGTGCCAGTCGGGCGCAGGAGGCGGGCACTGAAGCTTTCTTT.